The 2 T cell receptor beta chains reported below all come from one sample, sequenced in a study of blood T cell repertoires in COVID-19. Libraries were prepared by immunoSEQ multiplex PCR; TCRdb keeps only in-frame clonotypes and omits some of them. Counted here are about 170,000 clones, around 82% occurring once; the ten biggest clones make up around 20%. The sequencing sample was made of peripheral blood. Receptor source: a woman aged 70-85 years who had recovered from COVID-19.

This CDR3 is CASSFSTGGNQPQHF. CDR3 bases: TGTGCCAGCAGCTTCTCGACAGGGGGCAATCAGCCCCAGCATTTT. The chain employs TRBV3-1 (or the pseudogene TRBV3-2) and TRBJ1-5; 8 bases align to TRBD1. CDR3 length: 15 amino acids. Germline V gene data show CDR1 as LGHDT and CDR2 as YNNKEL (reference sequence). With V trimmed by 5 bases and J by 2 bases, 5 bases remained unmatched.

The gene calls are TRBV5-4 and TRBJ2-7, with D possibly matching TRBD1 (6 bases). This CDR3 is built from 16 residues. CDR1 and CDR2 from the germline V gene are SGHNT and YYREEE (reference sequence). V lost 4 bases, J lost 6 bases, and 23 bases lay in between. CDR3 sequence: CASSPKTHLRGGEQYF. The CDR3 DNA is TGTGCCAGCAGCCCCAAGACCCATCTCCGAGGGGGCGAGCAGTACTTC. The full variable domain, completed using reference TRBV5-4 and TRBJ2-7, is ETGVTQSPTHLIKTRGQQVTLRCSSQSGHNTVSWYQQALGQGPQFIFQYYREEENGRGNFPPRFSGLQFPNYSSELNVNALELDDSALYLCASSPKTHLRGGEQYFGPGTRLTVT.